These 9 T cell receptor beta chains were sequenced from one sample in a study of T cells after yellow fever vaccination. TCRdb processed the 5' RACE reads anew with MiXCR; each CDR3 protein has one entry. The table lists about 310,000 distinct CDR3 sequences, roughly 3.5% of them singletons. The input for sequencing was PBMCs, taken on the day of the yellow fever booster vaccination. These receptors were taken from a man between 18 and 35 years old who received the YFV17D yellow fever vaccine.

This clonotype was seen repeatedly, ten times or more. The chain couples TRBV2 to TRBJ1-1; TRBD1 might be the D (5 bases). Trimming took 4 bases from V and 3 from J, leaving 6 bases between them. The CDR3 has 12 amino acids. The germline V gene encodes CDR1 SNHLY and CDR2 FYNNEI. In nucleotides, the CDR3 is TGTGCCAGCAGTGGGGGGGACACTGAAGCTTTCTTT. Translating it yields CASSGGDTEAFF.

This clonotype showed up many times. The rearrangement joins TRBV6-2 or TRBV6-3 to TRBJ2-2; TRBD1 aligns across 9 bases. Germline values: CDR1 MNHEY, CDR2 SVGEGT. V lost 6 bases, J lost 6 bases, and 8 bases stayed unmatched. CDR3 length equals 15 residues. The CDR3, as DNA: TGTGCCAGCAGCATGGACAGGGGAGGTTCCGGGGAGCTGTTTTTT. Amino acid sequence: CASSMDRGGSGELFF.

CDR3 nucleotides: TGTGCCAGCAGTTTATCGGCTGGCGATCCCGGGAGGTCTGAGCAGTACTTC. The encoded protein is CASSLSAGDPGRSEQYF. V and J are TRBV27 and TRBJ2-7; 7 bases align to TRBD2. The germline CDR1 and CDR2 sequences are MNHEY and SMNVEV (reference sequence). With 0 bases clipped from V and 7 bases from J, the junction kept 15 bases outside the gene matches. This CDR3 region has 17 residues.

This clonotype was counted ten times or more. The chain recombines TRBV4-1 with TRBJ2-5, with 15 bases identical to TRBD2. The V and J ends lost 3 bases and 2 bases, in that order; junction bases with no gene match: 10. There are 19 residues in the CDR3. Germline CDR1 reads MGHRA; CDR2 reads YSYEKL. As DNA, the CDR3 is TGCGCCAGCAGCCAGCATCCCGGGACTAGCGGGGGGCCTCAAGAGACCCAGTACTTC. Translating gives CASSQHPGTSGGPQETQYF.

V and J are TRBV2 and TRBJ1-1; D uncertain. From germline, CDR1 is SNHLY and CDR2 FYNNEI. The CDR3 runs 13 residues. The germline V and J ends were trimmed by 8 bases and 1 base, with 11 bases remaining between them. The DNA for the CDR3 is TGTGCCAGCCTAGGAGTATCGAACACTGAAGCTTTCTTT. This codes for CASLGVSNTEAFF.

This chain uses TRBV29-1 with TRBJ1-2; tentatively, D is TRBD1 (5 bases). Germline loops: CDR1 SQVTM, CDR2 ANQGSEA. The CDR3 length is 14 residues. The germline V and J ends were trimmed by 6 bases and 8 bases, with 22 bases remaining between them. The CDR3 bases are TGCAGCGTCCGCGACTCGTGGGGTTGGGGGGGCTACACCTTC. Its translation: CSVRDSWGWGGYTF.

The V gene is TRBV10-3, the J gene TRBJ2-7; TRBD1 might be the D (5 bases). CDR1 is ENHRY and CDR2 is SYGVKD in the germline V gene. The CDR3 has 12 amino acids. Between the trimmed V and J ends, which lost 8 bases and 5 bases, there was a span of 13 bases. CDR3 region: CAIGRVDHEQYF. In DNA, the CDR3 is TGTGCCATCGGCAGGGTGGATCACGAGCAGTACTTC.

This clonotype was detected ten times or more. J is TRBJ2-4 and V is TRBV7-3; 8 positions agree with TRBD1. Germline lookup yields CDR1 SGHTA and CDR2 FQGTGA. J was trimmed by 3 bases and V by 2 bases; bases with no gene match: 9. The CDR3 totals 17 residues. The CDR3 spells CASSLETTGTGKNIQYF. CDR3 in DNA: TGTGCCAGCAGCTTAGAGACGACCGGGACAGGCAAAAACATTCAGTACTTC.

Only a few counts were recorded for this clonotype. The V and J genes are TRBV5-4 and TRBJ2-5, with TRBD1 identical over 9 bases. There are 14 residues in the CDR3. Germline loops: CDR1 SGHNT, CDR2 YYREEE (reference sequence). Unmatched junction bases numbered 6, after V lost 5 bases and J lost 4 bases. CDR3 sequence reads: CASRPGQGRETQYF. CDR3 coding DNA: TGTGCCAGCAGACCTGGACAGGGGCGAGAGACCCAGTACTTC. Looking up the rest from reference TRBV5-4 and TRBJ2-5 gives the full variable domain: ETGVTQSPTHLIKTRGQQVTLRCSSQSGHNTVSWYQQALGQGPQFIFQYYREEENGRGNFPPRFSGLQFPNYSSELNVNALELDDSALYLCASRPGQGRETQYFGPGTRLLVL.